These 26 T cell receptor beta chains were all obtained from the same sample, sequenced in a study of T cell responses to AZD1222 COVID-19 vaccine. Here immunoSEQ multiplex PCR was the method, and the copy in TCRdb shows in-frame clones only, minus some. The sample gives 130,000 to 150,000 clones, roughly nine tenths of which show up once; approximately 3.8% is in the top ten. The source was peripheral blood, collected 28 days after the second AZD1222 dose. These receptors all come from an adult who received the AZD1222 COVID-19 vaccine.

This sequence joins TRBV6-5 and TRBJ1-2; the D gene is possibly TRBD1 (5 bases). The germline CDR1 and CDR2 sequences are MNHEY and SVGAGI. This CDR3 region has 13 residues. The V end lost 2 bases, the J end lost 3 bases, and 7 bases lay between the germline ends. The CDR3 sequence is CASSYGGYYGYTF. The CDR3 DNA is TGTGCCAGCAGTTACGGGGGTTACTATGGCTACACCTTC.

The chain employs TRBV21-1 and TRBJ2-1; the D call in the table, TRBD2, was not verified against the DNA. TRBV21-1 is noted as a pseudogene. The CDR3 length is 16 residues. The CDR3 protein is CASSRAGDSPYNEQFF. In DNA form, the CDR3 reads TGTGCCAGCAGCCGGGCTGGGGACTCACCTTACAATGAGCAGTTCTTC.

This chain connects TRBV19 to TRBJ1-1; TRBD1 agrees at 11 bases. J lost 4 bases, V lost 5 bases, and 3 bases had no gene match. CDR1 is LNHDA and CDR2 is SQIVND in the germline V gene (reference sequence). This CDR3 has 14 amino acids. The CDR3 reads CASSVGQGVTEAFF. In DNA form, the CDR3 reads TGTGCCAGTAGTGTGGGACAGGGGGTCACTGAAGCTTTCTTT.

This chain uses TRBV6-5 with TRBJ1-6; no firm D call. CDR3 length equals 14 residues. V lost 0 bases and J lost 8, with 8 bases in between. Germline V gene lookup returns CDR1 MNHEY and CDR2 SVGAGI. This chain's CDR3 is CASSYSIRDSPLHF. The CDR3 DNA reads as TGTGCCAGCAGTTACTCGATCCGGGATTCACCCCTCCACTTT.

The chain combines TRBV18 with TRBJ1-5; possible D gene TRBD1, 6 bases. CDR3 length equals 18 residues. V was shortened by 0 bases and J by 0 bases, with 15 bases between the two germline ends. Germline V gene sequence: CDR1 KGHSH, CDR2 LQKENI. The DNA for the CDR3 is TGTGCCAGCTCACCACCCCCTGGCACAGGGTATAGCAATCAGCCCCAGCATTTT. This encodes CASSPPPGTGYSNQPQHF.

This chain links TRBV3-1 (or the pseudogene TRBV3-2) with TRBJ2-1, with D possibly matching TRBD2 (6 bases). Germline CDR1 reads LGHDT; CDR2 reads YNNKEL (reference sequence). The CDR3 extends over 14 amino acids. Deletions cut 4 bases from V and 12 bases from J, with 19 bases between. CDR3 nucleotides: TGTGCCAGCAGCCCCGAGAGCCCGGCCGGGGGGCAGTTCTTC. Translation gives CASSPESPAGGQFF.

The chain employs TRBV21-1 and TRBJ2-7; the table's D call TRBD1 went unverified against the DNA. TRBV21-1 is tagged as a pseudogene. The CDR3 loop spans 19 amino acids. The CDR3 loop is CASSKDGETQGSFTYEQYF. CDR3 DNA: TGTGCCAGCAGCAAAGATGGAGAAACACAGGGATCCTTCACCTACGAGCAGTACTTC.

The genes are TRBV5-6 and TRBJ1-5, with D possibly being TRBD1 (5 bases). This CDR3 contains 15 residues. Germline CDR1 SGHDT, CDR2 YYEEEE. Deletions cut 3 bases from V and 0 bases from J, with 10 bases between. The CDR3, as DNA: TGTGCCAGCAGCTGGGGGACGGATAGCAATCAGCCCCAGCATTTT. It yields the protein CASSWGTDSNQPQHF.

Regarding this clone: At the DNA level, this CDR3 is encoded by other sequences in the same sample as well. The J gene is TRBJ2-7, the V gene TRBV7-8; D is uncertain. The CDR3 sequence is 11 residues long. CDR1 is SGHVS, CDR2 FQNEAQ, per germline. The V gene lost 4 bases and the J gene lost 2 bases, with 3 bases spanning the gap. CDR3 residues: CASSSTYEQYF. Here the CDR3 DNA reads TGTGCCAGCAGCTCAACCTACGAGCAGTACTTC.

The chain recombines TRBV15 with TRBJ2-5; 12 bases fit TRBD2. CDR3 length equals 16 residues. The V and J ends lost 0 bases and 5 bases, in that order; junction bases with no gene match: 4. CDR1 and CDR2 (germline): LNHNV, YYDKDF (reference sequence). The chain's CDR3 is CATSRETSGSGETQYF. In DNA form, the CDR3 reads TGTGCCACCAGCAGAGAGACTAGCGGGAGTGGGGAGACCCAGTACTTC.

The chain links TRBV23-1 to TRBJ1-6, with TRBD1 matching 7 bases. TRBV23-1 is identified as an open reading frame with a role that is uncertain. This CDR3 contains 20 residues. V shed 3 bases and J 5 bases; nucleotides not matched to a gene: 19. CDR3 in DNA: TGCGCCAGCAGTCACCCCCCGGAGTATACATCGGGACAGAATAATTCACCCCTCCACTTT. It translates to CASSHPPEYTSGQNNSPLHF.

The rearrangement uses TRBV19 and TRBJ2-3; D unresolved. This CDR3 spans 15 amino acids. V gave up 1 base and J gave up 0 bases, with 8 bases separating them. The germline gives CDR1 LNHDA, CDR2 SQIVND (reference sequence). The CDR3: CASSIGPSSTDTQYF. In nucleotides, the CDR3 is TGTGCCAGTAGTATAGGTCCTTCTAGCACAGATACGCAGTATTTT. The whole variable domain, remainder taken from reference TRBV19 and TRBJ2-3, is DGGITQSPKYLFRKEGQNVTLSCEQNLNHDAMYWYRQDPGQGLRLIYYSQIVNDFQKGDIAEGYSVSREKKESFPLTVTSAQKNPTAFYLCASSIGPSSTDTQYFGPGTRLTVL.

The CDR3 region is CASSSGGTGYNEQFF. The DNA of the CDR3 is TGTGCCAGCAGTTCCGGCGGGACAGGGTACAATGAGCAGTTCTTC. The V gene is TRBV6-2 or TRBV6-3, the J gene TRBJ2-1; TRBD1 matches at 9 bases. CDR1 and CDR2 from the germline V gene are MNHEY and SVGEGT. V was pared by 4 bases and J by 4 bases, with 5 bases of the junction left unmatched. This CDR3 has 15 residues.

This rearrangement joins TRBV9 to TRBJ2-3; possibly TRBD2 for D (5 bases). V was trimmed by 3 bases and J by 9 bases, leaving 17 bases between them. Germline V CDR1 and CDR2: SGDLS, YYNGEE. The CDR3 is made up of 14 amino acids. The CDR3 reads CASSGTGETGTQYF. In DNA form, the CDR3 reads TGTGCCAGCAGCGGGACTGGGGAAACGGGCACGCAGTATTTT.

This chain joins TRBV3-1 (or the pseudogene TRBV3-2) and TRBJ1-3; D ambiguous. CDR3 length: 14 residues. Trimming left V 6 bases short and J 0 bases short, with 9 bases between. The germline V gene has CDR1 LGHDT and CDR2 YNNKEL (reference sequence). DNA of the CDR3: TGTGCCAGCAGTAAGACGAGCTCTGGAAACACCATATATTTT. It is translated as CASSKTSSGNTIYF.

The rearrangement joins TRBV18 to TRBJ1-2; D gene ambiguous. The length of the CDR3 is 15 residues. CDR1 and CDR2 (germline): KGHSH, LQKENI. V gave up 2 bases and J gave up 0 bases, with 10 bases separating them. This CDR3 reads CASSPEAETNYGYTF. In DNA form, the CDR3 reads TGTGCCAGCTCACCAGAGGCAGAAACTAACTATGGCTACACCTTC.

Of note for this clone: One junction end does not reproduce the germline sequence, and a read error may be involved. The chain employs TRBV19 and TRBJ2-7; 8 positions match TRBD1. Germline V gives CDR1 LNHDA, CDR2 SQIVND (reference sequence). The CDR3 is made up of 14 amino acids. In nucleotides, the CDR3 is TGTGCCAGTAGTCTAGACAGGGGAATCAACGAGCAGTACTTC. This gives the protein CASSLDRGINEQYF.

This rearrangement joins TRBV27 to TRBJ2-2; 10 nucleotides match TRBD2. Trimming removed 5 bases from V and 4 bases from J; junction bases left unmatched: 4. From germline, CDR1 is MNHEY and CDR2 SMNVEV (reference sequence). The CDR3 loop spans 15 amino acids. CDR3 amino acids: CASSLSGRATGELFF. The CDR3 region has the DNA TGTGCCAGCAGTCTCAGCGGGAGGGCCACCGGGGAGCTGTTTTTT.

The CDR3 spells CASSGRSYNSPLHF. CDR3 in DNA: TGTGCCAGCTCGGGGCGCTCCTATAATTCACCCCTCCACTTT. The rearrangement links TRBV6-5 to TRBJ1-6; a possible D gene is TRBD1 (5 bases). Trimming took 8 bases from V and 0 from J, leaving 8 bases between them. Germline assignment: CDR1 MNHEY and CDR2 SVGAGI. The CDR3 has 14 amino acids.

CDR3: CASTKGASGTHNEQFF. The DNA of the CDR3 is TGTGCCAGCACCAAAGGGGCTAGCGGGACCCACAATGAGCAGTTCTTC. The chain uses TRBV11-2 and TRBJ2-1; the match to TRBD2 covers 9 bases. V dropped 7 bases and J dropped 5; count of bases not matched to a gene: 12. CDR3 size: 16 residues. Germline V gene data show CDR1 as SGHAT and CDR2 as FQNNGV.

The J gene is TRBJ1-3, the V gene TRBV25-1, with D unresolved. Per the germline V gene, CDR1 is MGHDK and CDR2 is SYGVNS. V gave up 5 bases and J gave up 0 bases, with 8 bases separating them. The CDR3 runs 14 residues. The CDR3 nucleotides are TGTGCCAGCAGTAAACAGAGCTCTGGAAACACCATATATTTT. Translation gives CASSKQSSGNTIYF.

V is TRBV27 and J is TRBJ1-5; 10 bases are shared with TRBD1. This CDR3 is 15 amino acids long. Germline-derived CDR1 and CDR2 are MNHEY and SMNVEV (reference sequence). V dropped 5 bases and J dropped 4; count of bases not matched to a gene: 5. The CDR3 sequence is CASSPGQGRNQPQHF. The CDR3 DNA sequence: TGTGCCAGCAGTCCGGGACAGGGGAGGAATCAGCCCCAGCATTTT.

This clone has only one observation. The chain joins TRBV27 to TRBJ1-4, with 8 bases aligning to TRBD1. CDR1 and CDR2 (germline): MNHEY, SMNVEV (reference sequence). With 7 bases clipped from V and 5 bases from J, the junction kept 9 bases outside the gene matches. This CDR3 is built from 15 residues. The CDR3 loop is CASTQGQGRNEKLFF. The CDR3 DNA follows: TGTGCCAGCACCCAAGGACAGGGACGGAATGAAAAACTGTTTTTT.

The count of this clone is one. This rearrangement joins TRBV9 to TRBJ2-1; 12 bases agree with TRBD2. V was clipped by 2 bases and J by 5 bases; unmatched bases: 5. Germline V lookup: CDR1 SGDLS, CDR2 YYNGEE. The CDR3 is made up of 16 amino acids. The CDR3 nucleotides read TGTGCCAGCAGCGTGACTAGCGGGAGAGCCCACAATGAGCAGTTCTTC. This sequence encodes CASSVTSGRAHNEQFF.

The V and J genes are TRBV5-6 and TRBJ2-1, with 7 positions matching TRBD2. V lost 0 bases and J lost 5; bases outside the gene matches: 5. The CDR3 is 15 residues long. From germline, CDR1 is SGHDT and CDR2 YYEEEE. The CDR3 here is CASSLGLAANNEQFF. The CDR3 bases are TGTGCCAGCAGCTTGGGGCTAGCGGCAAACAATGAGCAGTTCTTC. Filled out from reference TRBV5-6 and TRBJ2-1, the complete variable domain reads DAGVTQSPTHLIKTRGQQVTLRCSPKSGHDTVSWYQQALGQGPQFIFQYYEEEERQRGNFPDRFSGHQFPNYSSELNVNALLLGDSALYLCASSLGLAANNEQFFGPGTRLTVL.

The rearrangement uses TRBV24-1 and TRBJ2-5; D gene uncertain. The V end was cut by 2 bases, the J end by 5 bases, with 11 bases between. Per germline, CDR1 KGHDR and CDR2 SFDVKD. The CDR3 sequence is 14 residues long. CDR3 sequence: CATSDSPIEETQYF. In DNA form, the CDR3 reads TGTGCCACCAGTGATTCCCCCATAGAGGAGACCCAGTACTTC.